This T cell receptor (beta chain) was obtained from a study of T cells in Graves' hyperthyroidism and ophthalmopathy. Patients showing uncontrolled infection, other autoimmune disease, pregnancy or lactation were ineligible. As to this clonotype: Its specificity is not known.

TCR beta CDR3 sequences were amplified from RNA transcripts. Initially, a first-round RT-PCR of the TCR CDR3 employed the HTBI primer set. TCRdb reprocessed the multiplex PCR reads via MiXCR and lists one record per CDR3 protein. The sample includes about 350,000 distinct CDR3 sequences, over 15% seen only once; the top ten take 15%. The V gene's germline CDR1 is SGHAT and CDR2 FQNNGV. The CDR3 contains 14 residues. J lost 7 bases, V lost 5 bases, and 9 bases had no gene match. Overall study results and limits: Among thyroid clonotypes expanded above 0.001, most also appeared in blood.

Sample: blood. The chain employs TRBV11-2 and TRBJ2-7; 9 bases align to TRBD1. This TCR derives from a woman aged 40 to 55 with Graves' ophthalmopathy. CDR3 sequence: CASSPRDRVREQYF. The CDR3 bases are TGTGCCAGCAGCCCACGGGACAGGGTACGTGAGCAGTACTTC.